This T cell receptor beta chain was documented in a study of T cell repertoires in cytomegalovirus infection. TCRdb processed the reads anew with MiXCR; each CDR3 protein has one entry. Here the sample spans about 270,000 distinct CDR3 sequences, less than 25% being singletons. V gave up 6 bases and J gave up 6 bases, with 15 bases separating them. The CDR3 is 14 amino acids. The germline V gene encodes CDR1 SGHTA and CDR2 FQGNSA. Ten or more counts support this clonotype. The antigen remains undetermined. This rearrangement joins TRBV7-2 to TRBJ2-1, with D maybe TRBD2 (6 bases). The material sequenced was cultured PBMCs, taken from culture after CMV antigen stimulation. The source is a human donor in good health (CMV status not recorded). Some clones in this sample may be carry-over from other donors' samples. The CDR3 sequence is CASRGTPEFNEQFF. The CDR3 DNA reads TGTGCCAGCAGAGGGACTCCCGAATTCAATGAGCAGTTCTTC. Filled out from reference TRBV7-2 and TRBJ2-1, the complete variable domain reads GAGVSQSPSNKVTEKGKDVELRCDPISGHTALYWYRQSLGQGLEFLIYFQGNSAPDKSGLPSDRFSAERTGGSVSTLTIQRTQQEDSAVYLCASRGTPEFNEQFFGPGTRLTVL.